This T cell receptor beta chain appears in the sequencing data of a study of blood T cell repertoires in COVID-19. For the study at large: Sources were T cells, B-cell-depleted T cells, or PBMCs; the material itself was cDNA or gDNA.

Sequencing was performed with immunoSEQ multiplex PCR; in TCRdb, only in-frame clones are kept and a portion is missing. The sample records roughly 140,000 clones, approximately 88% being singletons. This clone occurred once. CDR1 is SGHNT and CDR2 is YENEEA in the germline V gene. The CDR3 length is 13 residues. The V segment lost 3 bases and the J segment 3 bases; nucleotides outside the gene matches: 2. Material: peripheral blood. This receptor was taken from a human donor in a cohort sampled during active COVID-19. The J gene is TRBJ2-7, the V gene TRBV11-3; 7 bases align to TRBD1. CDR3 amino acids: CASSFAGGYEQYF. The CDR3 DNA reads TGTGCCAGCAGCTTCGCAGGGGGCTACGAGCAGTACTTC.